This TCR beta chain stems from a study of blood T cell repertoires in COVID-19. Original analysis: Researchers report that nucleated cell counts were estimated from reference gene primer amplification. Sequencing was performed with immunoSEQ multiplex PCR; in TCRdb, only in-frame clones are kept and a portion is missing. V and J calls and clone size are copied from that table; D and trimming were computed from the DNA. The sample lists a few hundred thousand clones, 89% occurring once. CDR3 length equals 17 residues. Trimming removed 6 bases from V and 2 bases from J, with 20 bases in between. CDR1 is SGHTA, CDR2 FQGNSA, per germline.

The receptor's source is a woman between 45 and 60 years old who had been exposed to COVID-19. Specimen: PBMCs or T cells enriched from blood (not recorded which). The rearrangement uses TRBV7-2 and TRBJ2-1; a weak D match, TRBD2 (7 bases). The CDR3 region has the DNA TGTGCCAGCAGAGATAAACGCGGGGGCGAAGCCTACAATGAGCAGTTCTTC. Encoded protein: CASRDKRGGEAYNEQFF.